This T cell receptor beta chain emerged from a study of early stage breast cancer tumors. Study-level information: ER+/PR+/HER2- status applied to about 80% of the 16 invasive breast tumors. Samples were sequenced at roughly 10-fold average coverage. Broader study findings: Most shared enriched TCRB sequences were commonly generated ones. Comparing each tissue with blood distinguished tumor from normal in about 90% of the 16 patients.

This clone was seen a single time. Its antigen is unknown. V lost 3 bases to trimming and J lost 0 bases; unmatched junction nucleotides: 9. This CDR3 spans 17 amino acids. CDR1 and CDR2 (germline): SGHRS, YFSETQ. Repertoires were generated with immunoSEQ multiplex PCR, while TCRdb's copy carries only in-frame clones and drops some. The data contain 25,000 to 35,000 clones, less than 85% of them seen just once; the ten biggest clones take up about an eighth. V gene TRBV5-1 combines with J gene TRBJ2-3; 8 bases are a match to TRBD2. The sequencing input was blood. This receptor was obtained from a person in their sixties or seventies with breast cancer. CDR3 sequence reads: CASSYQVAGTSTDTQYF. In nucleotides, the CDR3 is TGCGCCAGCAGCTACCAAGTAGCGGGGACTAGCACAGATACGCAGTATTTT.